This T cell receptor beta chain comes out of a study of blood T cell repertoires in COVID-19. The germline V gene has CDR1 MGHRA and CDR2 YSYEKL. The CDR3 spans 16 residues. Trimming took 3 bases from V and 1 from J, leaving 16 bases between them. Original handling: From reference gene primer amplification, estimates of nucleated cell counts were derived. TCRdb's table, derived via immunoSEQ multiplex PCR, lists solely in-frame clones and lacks some. V and J calls plus clone size are reproduced from that table; the DNA served to infer D and trimming. The table records over 150,000 clones, about 86% of them present only once.

This receptor was identified in a man aged 45-65 years who had recovered from COVID-19. The J gene is TRBJ2-7, the V gene TRBV4-1; D remains ambiguous. Specimen: PBMCs or T cells enriched from blood (not recorded which). This CDR3 is CASSHSARASSYEQYF. The CDR3, as DNA: TGCGCCAGCAGCCATTCAGCGCGCGCCTCTTCCTACGAGCAGTACTTC.